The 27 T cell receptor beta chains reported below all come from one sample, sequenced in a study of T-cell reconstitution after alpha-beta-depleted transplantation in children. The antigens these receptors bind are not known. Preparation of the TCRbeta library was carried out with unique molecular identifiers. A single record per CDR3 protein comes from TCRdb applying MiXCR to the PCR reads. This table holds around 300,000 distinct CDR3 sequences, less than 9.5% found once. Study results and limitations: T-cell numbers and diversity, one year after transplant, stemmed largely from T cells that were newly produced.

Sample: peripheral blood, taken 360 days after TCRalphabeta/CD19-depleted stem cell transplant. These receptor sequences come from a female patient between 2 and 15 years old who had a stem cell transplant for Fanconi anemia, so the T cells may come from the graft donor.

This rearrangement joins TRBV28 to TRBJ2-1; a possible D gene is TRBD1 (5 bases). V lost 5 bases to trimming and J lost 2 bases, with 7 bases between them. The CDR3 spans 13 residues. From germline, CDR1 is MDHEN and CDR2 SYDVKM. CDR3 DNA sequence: TGTGCCAGCAGTGGCAGGGCCTACAATGAGCAGTTCTTC. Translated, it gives CASSGRAYNEQFF.

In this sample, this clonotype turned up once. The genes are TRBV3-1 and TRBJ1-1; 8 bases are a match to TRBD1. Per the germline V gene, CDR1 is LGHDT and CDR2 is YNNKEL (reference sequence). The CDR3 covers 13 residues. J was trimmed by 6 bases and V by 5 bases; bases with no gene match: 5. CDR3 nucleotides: TGTGCCAGCAGCGACAGGGGACGGGCTGAAGCTTTCTTT. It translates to CASSDRGRAEAFF. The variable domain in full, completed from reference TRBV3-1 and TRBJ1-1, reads DTAVSQTPKYLVTQMGNDKSIKCEQNLGHDTMYWYKQDSKKFLKIMFSYNNKELIINETVPNRFSPKSPDKAHLNLHINSLELGDSAVYFCASSDRGRAEAFFGQGTRLTVV.

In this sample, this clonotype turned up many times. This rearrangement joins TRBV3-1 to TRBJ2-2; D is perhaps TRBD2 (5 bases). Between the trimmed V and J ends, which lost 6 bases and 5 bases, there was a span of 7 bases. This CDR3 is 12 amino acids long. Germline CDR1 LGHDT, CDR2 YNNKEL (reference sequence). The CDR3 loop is CASSQRTGELFF. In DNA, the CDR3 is TGTGCCAGCAGTCAGCGGACCGGGGAGCTGTTTTTT.

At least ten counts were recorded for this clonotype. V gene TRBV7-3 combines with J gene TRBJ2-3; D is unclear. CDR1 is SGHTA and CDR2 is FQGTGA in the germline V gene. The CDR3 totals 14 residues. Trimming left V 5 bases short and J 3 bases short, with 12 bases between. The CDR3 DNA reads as TGTGCCAGCAGCATAAGACTTAGAACAGATACGCAGTATTTT. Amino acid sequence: CASSIRLRTDTQYF.

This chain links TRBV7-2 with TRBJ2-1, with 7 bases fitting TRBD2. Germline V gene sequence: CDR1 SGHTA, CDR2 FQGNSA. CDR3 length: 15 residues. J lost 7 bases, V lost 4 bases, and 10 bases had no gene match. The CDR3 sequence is CASSWGGYQANEQFF. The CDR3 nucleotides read TGTGCCAGCAGCTGGGGGGGTTACCAGGCGAATGAGCAGTTCTTC.

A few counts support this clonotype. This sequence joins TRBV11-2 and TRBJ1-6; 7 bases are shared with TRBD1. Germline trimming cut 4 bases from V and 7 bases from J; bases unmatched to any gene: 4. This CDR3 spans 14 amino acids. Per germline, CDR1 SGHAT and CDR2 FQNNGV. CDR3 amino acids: CASSWGQPNSPLHF. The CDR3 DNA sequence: TGTGCCAGCAGCTGGGGACAGCCCAATTCACCCCTCCACTTT.

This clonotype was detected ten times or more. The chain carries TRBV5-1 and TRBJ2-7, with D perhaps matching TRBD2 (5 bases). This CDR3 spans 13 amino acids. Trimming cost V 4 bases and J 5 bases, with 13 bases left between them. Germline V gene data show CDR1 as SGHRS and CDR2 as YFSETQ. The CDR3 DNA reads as TGCGCCAGCAGCCCCCCCCGGGGTAACGAGCAGTACTTC. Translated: CASSPPRGNEQYF.

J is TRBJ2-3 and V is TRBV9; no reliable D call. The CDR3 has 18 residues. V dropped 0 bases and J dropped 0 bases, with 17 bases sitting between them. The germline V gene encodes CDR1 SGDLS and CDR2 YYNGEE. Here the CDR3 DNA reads TGTGCCAGCAGCGTAGAAAAAGAGGCGGCCCTTAGCACAGATACGCAGTATTTT. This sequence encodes CASSVEKEAALSTDTQYF. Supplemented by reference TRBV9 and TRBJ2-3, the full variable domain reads DSGVTQTPKHLITATGQRVTLRCSPRSGDLSVYWYQQSLDQGLQFLIQYYNGEERAKGNILERFSAQQFPDLHSELNLSSLELGDSALYFCASSVEKEAALSTDTQYFGPGTRLTVL.

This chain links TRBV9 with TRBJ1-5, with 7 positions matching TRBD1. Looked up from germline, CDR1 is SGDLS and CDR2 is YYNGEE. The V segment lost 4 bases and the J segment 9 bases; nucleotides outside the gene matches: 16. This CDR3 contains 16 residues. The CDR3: CASSPAGDSRMGPQHF. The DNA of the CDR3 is TGTGCCAGCAGCCCAGCGGGGGACAGTAGGATGGGGCCCCAGCATTTT.

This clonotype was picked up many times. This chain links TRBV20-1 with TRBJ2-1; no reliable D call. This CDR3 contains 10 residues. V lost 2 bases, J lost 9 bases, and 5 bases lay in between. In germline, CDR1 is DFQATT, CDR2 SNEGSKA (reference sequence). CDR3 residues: CSARSVEQFF. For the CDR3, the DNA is TGCAGTGCTAGATCTGTTGAGCAGTTCTTC.

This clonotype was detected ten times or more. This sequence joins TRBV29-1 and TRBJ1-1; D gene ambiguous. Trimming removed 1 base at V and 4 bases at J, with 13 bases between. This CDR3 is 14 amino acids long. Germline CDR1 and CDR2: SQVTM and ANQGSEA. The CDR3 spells CSVEVGAGGTEAFF. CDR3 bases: TGCAGCGTTGAAGTGGGCGCGGGCGGCACTGAAGCTTTCTTT.

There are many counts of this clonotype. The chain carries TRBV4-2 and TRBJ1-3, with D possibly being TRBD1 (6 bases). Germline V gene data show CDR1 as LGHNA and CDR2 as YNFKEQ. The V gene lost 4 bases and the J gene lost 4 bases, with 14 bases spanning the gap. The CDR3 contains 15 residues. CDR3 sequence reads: CASSLPGGRGNTIYF. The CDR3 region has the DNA TGTGCCAGCAGCCTGCCCGGGGGCAGGGGAAACACCATATATTTT.

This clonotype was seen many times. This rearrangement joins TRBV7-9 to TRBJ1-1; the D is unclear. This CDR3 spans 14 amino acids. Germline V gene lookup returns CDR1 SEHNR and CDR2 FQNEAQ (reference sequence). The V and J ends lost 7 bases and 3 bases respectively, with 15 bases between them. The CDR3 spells CASTQDWADTEAFF. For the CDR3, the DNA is TGTGCCAGCACCCAGGACTGGGCGGACACTGAAGCTTTCTTT. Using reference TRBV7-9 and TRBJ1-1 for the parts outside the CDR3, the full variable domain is DTGVSQNPRHKITKRGQNVTFRCDPISEHNRLYWYRQTLGQGPEFLTYFQNEAQLEKSRLLSDRFSAERPKGSFSTLEIQRTEQGDSAMYLCASTQDWADTEAFFGQGTRLTVV.

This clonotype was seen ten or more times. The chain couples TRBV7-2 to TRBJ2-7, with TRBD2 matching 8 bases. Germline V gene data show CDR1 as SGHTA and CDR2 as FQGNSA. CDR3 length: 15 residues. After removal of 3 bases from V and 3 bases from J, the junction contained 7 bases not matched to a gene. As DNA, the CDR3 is TGTGCCAGCAGCTTTCACGCGGGGGGCCTCTACGAGCAGTACTTC. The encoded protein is CASSFHAGGLYEQYF.

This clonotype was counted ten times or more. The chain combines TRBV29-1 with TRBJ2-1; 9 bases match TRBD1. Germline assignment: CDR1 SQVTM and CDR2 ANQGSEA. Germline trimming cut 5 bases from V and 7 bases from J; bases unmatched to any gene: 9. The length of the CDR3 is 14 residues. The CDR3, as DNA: TGCAGCGTTCACTCGGGGGACAGGGCAAATGAGCAGTTCTTC. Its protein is CSVHSGDRANEQFF.

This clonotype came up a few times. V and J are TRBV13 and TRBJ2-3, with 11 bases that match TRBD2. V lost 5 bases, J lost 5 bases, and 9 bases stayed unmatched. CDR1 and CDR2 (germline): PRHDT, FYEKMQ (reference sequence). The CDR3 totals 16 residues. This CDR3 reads CASSGLAGGAVDTQYF. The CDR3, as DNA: TGTGCCAGCAGCGGCTTAGCGGGGGGGGCCGTAGATACGCAGTATTTT.

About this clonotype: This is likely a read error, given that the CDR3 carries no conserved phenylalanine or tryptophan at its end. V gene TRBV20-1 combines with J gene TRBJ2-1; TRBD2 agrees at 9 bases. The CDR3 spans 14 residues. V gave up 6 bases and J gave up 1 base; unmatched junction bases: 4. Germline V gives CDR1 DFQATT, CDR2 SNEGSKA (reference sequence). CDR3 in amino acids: CSAPTSGSYNEQFS. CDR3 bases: TGCAGTGCGCCAACTAGCGGGTCCTACAATGAGCAGTTCTCC.

CDR3 sequence reads: CTSSQDFALSSYRFTF. As DNA, the CDR3 is TGCACCAGCAGCCAAGACTTCGCCTTGTCTAGCTACCGCTTCACCTTC. The chain combines TRBV1 with TRBJ1-2. TRBV1 is classified as a pseudogene. This CDR3 has 16 amino acids.

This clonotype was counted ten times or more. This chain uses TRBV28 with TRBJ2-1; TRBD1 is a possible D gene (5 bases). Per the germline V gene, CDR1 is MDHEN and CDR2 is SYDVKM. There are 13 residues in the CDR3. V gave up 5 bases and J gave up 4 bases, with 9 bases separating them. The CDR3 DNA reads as TGTGCCAGCAGTCCCGACAGATACAATGAGCAGTTCTTC. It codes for CASSPDRYNEQFF.

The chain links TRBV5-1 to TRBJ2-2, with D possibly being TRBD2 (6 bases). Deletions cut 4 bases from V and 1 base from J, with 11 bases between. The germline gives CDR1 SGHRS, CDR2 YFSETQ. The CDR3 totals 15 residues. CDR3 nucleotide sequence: TGCGCCAGCAGCCCTGGGACTTGGAACACCGGGGAGCTGTTTTTT. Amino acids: CASSPGTWNTGELFF.

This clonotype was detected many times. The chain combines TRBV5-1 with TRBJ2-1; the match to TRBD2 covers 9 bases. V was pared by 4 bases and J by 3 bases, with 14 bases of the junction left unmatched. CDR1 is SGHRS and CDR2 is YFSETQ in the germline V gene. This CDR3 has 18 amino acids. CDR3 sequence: CASSPGLAPPGYYNEQFF. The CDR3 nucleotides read TGCGCCAGCAGCCCGGGACTAGCTCCTCCAGGTTACTACAATGAGCAGTTCTTC. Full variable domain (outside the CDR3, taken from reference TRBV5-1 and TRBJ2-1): KAGVTQTPRYLIKTRGQQVTLSCSPISGHRSVSWYQQTPGQGLQFLFEYFSETQRNKGNFPGRFSGRQFSNSRSEMNVSTLELGDSALYLCASSPGLAPPGYYNEQFFGPGTRLTVL.

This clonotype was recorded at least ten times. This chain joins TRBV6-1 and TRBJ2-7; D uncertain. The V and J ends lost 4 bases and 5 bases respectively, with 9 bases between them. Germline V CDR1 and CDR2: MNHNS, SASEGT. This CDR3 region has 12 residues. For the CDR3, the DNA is TGTGCCAGCAGTGCGAACTTTAACGAGCAGTACTTC. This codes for CASSANFNEQYF.

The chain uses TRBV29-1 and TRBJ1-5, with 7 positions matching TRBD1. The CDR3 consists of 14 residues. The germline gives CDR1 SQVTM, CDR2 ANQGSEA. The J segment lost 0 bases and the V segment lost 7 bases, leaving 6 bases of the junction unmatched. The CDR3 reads CSGLQGYSNQPQHF. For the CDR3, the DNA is TGCAGCGGATTACAGGGGTATAGCAATCAGCCCCAGCATTTT. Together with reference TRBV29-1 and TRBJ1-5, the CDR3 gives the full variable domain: SAVISQKPSRDICQRGTSLTIQCQVDSQVTMMFWYRQQPGQSLTLIATANQGSEATYESGFVIDKFPISRPNLTFSTLTVSNMSPEDSSIYLCSGLQGYSNQPQHFGDGTRLSIL.

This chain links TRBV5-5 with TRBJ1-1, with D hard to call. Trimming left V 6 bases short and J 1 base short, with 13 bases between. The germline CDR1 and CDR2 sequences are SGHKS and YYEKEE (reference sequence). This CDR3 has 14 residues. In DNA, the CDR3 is TGTGCCAGCACCAACGTTGGTACGAACACTGAAGCTTTCTTT. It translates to CASTNVGTNTEAFF.

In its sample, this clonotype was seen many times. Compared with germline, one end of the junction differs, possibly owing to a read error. This CDR3 is CASSEEATDTQYF. CDR3 DNA sequence: TGTGCCAGCAGCGAAGAGGCCACAGATACGCAGTATTTT. V usage is TRBV2 and J usage is TRBJ2-3; D gene unclear. This CDR3 region has 13 residues. Germline CDR1 SNHLY, CDR2 FYNNEI.

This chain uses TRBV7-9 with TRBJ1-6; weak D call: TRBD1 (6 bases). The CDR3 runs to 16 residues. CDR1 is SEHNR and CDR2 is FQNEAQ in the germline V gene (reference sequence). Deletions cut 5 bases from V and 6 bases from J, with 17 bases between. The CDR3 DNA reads TGTGCCAGCAGCCGACTTGTCCAGGGGCCTAATTCACCCCTCCACTTT. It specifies CASSRLVQGPNSPLHF.

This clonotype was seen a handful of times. The CDR3, as DNA: TGTGCCAGCTCATCTCTCCGGGACAGGCTATACAATGAGCAGTTCTTC. It encodes CASSSLRDRLYNEQFF. This chain links TRBV18 with TRBJ2-1, with 8 bases lining up with TRBD1. Germline trimming cut 5 bases from V and 4 bases from J; bases unmatched to any gene: 10. Germline V lookup: CDR1 KGHSH, CDR2 LQKENI. The CDR3 spans 16 residues.